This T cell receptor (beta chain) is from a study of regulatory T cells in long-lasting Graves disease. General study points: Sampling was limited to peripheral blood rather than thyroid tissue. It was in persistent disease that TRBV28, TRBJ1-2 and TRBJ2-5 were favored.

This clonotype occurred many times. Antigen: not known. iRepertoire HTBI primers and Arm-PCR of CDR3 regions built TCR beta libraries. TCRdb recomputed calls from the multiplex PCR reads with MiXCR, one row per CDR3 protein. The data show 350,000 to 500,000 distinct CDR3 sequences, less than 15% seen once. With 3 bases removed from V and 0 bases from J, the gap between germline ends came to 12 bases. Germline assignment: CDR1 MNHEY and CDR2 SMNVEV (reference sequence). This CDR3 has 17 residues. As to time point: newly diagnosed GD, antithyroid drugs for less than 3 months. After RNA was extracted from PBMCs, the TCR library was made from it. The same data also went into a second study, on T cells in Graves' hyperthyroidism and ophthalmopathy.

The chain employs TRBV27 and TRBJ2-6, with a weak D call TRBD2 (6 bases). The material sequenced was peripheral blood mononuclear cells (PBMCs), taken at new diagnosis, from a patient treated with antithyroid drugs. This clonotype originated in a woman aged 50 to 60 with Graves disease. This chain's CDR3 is CASSLWGGFSGANVLTF. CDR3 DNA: TGTGCCAGCAGTTTGTGGGGAGGATTCTCTGGGGCCAACGTCCTGACTTTC.